This TCR beta chain was sequenced in a study of patients and donors after allogeneic stem cell transplantation. TCRdb processed the RT-PCR reads anew with MiXCR; each CDR3 protein has one entry. This sample has tens of thousands of distinct CDR3 sequences, with around a third found just once. The TCR sequence derives from a human donor who was either an allogeneic HSCT recipient or a stem cell or donor lymphocyte infusion donor (not recorded which). It is not recorded whose cells these are; they may come from a transplant donor. Sequenced input: blood, either unsorted or a sorted T cell fraction (not recorded which).

The CDR3 region has the DNA TGCGCCAGCAGCTTTACTTGGGACAGGGGAGGCGAGACTTTCTTT. It specifies CASSFTWDRGGETFF. This rearrangement joins TRBV5-1 to TRBJ1-1; 10 bases line up with TRBD1. Germline V gives CDR1 SGHRS, CDR2 YFSETQ. Trimming removed 2 bases from V and 12 bases from J; junction bases left unmatched: 13. This CDR3 is built from 15 residues.